This T cell receptor (beta chain) derives from a study of Graves' ophthalmopathy and Graves' hyperthyroidism. Moderate-to-severe activity, CAS at least 3, NOSPECS at least 4 and duration under 3 months characterized donors with ophthalmopathy. Other autoimmune diseases, uncontrolled infections, pregnancy or lactation ruled patients out of participation. The starting material, more than 8.5 ml of fresh peripheral blood, provided the PBMCs. This clonotype was observed many times. The TCR beta CDR3 regions underwent amplification from RNA transcripts. Second-round multiplex PCR came after first-round RT-PCR with HTBI primers. TCRdb re-derived calls from the multiplex PCR reads in MiXCR, one entry per CDR3 protein. The table has about 480,000 distinct CDR3 sequences, 13% to 15% seen once. Trimming left V 5 bases short and J 4 bases short, with 11 bases between. Looked up from germline, CDR1 is SGHTA and CDR2 is FQGNSA. The CDR3 is made up of 14 amino acids.

V is TRBV7-2 and J is TRBJ2-2; a weak D match, TRBD2 (5 bases). This receptor was identified in a woman in her twenties or thirties with Graves' ophthalmopathy. Sequenced: blood. In nucleotides, the CDR3 is TGTGCCAGCAGCCCACTTGGGAGCACCGGGGAGCTGTTTTTT. The encoded protein is CASSPLGSTGELFF.